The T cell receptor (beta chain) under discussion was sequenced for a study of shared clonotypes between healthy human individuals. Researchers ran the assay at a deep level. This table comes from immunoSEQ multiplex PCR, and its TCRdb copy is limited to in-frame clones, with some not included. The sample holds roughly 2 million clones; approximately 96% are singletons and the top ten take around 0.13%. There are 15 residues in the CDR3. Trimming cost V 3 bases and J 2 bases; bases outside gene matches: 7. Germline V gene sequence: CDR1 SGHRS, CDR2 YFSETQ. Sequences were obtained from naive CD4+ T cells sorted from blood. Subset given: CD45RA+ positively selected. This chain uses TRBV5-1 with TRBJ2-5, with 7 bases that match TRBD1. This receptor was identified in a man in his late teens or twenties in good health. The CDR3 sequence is CASSSKGAAQETQYF. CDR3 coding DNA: TGCGCCAGCAGCTCCAAGGGGGCAGCGCAAGAGACCCAGTACTTC.